One sample yielded the 23 T cell receptor beta chains listed below, sequenced in a study of blood T cell repertoires in COVID-19. The protocol was immunoSEQ multiplex PCR, while the TCRdb copy is restricted to in-frame clones and leaves out a portion. The sample carries about 170,000 clones, 80% to 90% recorded once. Specimen: peripheral blood. Receptor source: a woman between 70 and 85 years old with COVID-19, enrolled during active disease.

J is TRBJ2-4 and V is TRBV2; 7 bases fit TRBD1. The V and J ends lost 6 bases and 7 bases, in that order; junction bases with no gene match: 9. Germline-derived CDR1 and CDR2 are SNHLY and FYNNEI. The CDR3 is 14 residues long. In DNA form, the CDR3 reads TGTGCCAGCAGCCCTGACAGGGTGAGGAACATTCAGTACTTC. Translating it yields CASSPDRVRNIQYF.

This chain uses TRBV19 with TRBJ1-1; the D is unclear. V was pared by 7 bases and J by 11 bases, with 14 bases between. The CDR3 length is 11 residues. Germline values: CDR1 LNHDA, CDR2 SQIVND (reference sequence). CDR3 coding DNA: TGTGCCAGTATCAGGCTCGGGGAGGCTTTCTTT. Translating it yields CASIRLGEAFF.

The CDR3 DNA follows: TGTGCCAGCAGTTACAGACAGGGCGAAGGATATGGCTACACCTTC. Amino acids: CASSYRQGEGYGYTF. The chain carries TRBV6-5 and TRBJ1-2; 7 positions match TRBD1. Trimming cost V 2 bases and J 5 bases; bases outside gene matches: 8. Germline lookup yields CDR1 MNHEY and CDR2 SVGAGI. This CDR3 is built from 15 residues.

V is TRBV7-2 and J is TRBJ1-5; 10 bases are shared with TRBD1. Trimming removed 4 bases from V and 4 bases from J; junction bases left unmatched: 1. The V gene's germline CDR1 is SGHTA and CDR2 FQGNSA. CDR3 size: 14 residues. CDR3 in DNA: TGTGCCAGCAGCTGGACAGGGGGAAATCAGCCCCAGCATTTT. Translated, it gives CASSWTGGNQPQHF.

This chain connects TRBV5-5 to TRBJ2-1; perhaps TRBD1 as D (7 bases). The germline V gene encodes CDR1 SGHKS and CDR2 YYEKEE (reference sequence). This CDR3 is 17 amino acids long. The germline V and J ends were trimmed by 4 bases and 4 bases, with 21 bases remaining between them. DNA of the CDR3: TGTGCCAGCAGCCTATTACCAGGGGGGAGATATTACAATGAGCAGTTCTTC. This sequence encodes CASSLLPGGRYYNEQFF.

Ten or more counts support this clone. CDR3 nucleotide sequence: TGTGCCACCAGCAGGTGGAGGGCCGGGGAGCTGTTTTTT. This sequence encodes CATSRWRAGELFF. The genes are TRBV15 and TRBJ2-2, with D perhaps matching TRBD2 (6 bases). V was pared by 3 bases and J by 6 bases, with 8 bases between. Germline V lookup: CDR1 LNHNV, CDR2 YYDKDF (reference sequence). CDR3 length: 13 residues.

This clone has only one observation. The CDR3 here is CASSQEQHSGANVLTF. In nucleotides, the CDR3 is TGTGCCAGCAGCCAAGAACAGCACTCTGGGGCCAACGTCCTGACTTTC. The V gene is TRBV4-2, the J gene TRBJ2-6, with D unresolved. Germline V CDR1 and CDR2: LGHNA, YNFKEQ. V was cut by 0 bases and J by 0 bases, with 6 bases left in between. The CDR3 is made up of 16 amino acids.

The V gene is TRBV12-3 or TRBV12-4, the J gene TRBJ2-1; no reliable D call. Trimming removed 3 bases at V and 9 bases at J, with 6 bases between. The CDR3 extends over 11 amino acids. The CDR3 DNA reads TGTGCCAGCAGTTTCTCGGGTGAGCAGTTCTTC. Protein: CASSFSGEQFF.

The chain is built from TRBV6-5 and TRBJ1-5; D is possibly TRBD1 (6 bases). The CDR3 has 13 amino acids. Trimming took 6 bases from V and 5 from J, leaving 11 bases between them. Germline CDR1 is MNHEY and CDR2 is SVGAGI. Written as DNA, the CDR3 is TGTGCCAGCAGCCTCTACAGGGATCAGCCCCAGCATTTT. Encoded protein: CASSLYRDQPQHF.

The chain joins TRBV3-1 (or the pseudogene TRBV3-2) to TRBJ2-4; TRBD1 is a possible D gene (6 bases). The CDR3 consists of 17 residues. V was clipped by 1 base and J by 0 bases, with 13 bases between them. Germline CDR1 and CDR2: LGHDT and YNNKEL (reference sequence). The CDR3 sequence is CASSQADWGPAKNIQYF. The DNA for the CDR3 is TGTGCCAGCAGCCAAGCGGACTGGGGGCCAGCCAAAAACATTCAGTACTTC.

The J gene is TRBJ2-1, the V gene TRBV12-3 or TRBV12-4, with a possible D match to TRBD2 (6 bases). V lost 8 bases and J 0 bases, leaving 8 bases between the germline ends. This CDR3 is 13 amino acids long. CDR3 nucleotide sequence: TGTGCCAGCGGGGGGAGCTCCTACAATGAGCAGTTCTTC. Protein product: CASGGSSYNEQFF.

This rearrangement joins TRBV30 to TRBJ2-7; 7 nucleotides align to TRBD2. CDR1 is GTSNPN, CDR2 SVGIG, per germline (reference sequence). V lost 5 bases to trimming and J lost 4 bases; unmatched junction nucleotides: 5. CDR3 size: 12 residues. CDR3 sequence (DNA): TGTGCCTGGGGGAGGGAATCATACGAGCAGTACTTC. It is translated as CAWGRESYEQYF.

The J gene is TRBJ2-5, the V gene TRBV19, with D tentatively TRBD1 (5 bases). V was trimmed by 2 bases and J by 1 base, leaving 11 bases between them. The CDR3 runs 15 residues. CDR1 and CDR2 from the germline V gene are LNHDA and SQIVND (reference sequence). In nucleotides, the CDR3 is TGTGCCAGTAGTATACAGGGCGGCTTCCAAGAGACCCAGTACTTC. Amino acids: CASSIQGGFQETQYF.

The V and J genes are TRBV6-2 or TRBV6-3 and TRBJ1-5; D gene ambiguous. V lost 0 bases and J lost 5, with 8 bases in between. Germline CDR1 reads MNHEY; CDR2 reads SVGEGT. The CDR3 consists of 14 residues. CDR3 DNA: TGTGCCAGCAGTTACTCGTTCGTTGATCAGCCCCAGCATTTT. It specifies CASSYSFVDQPQHF.

The chain recombines TRBV19 with TRBJ1-2; no firm D call. The germline V gene has CDR1 LNHDA and CDR2 SQIVND (reference sequence). The V end was cut by 8 bases, the J end by 4 bases, with 8 bases between. This CDR3 has 11 amino acids. The CDR3 DNA follows: TGTGCCAGTCGGGCGGGCTATGGCTACACCTTC. Translating gives CASRAGYGYTF.

The chain carries TRBV5-1 and TRBJ2-5; 15 bases line up with TRBD2. This CDR3 is 18 amino acids long. The J segment lost 4 bases and the V segment lost 0 bases, leaving 7 bases of the junction unmatched. The V gene's germline CDR1 is SGHRS and CDR2 YFSETQ. CDR3 nucleotide sequence: TGCGCCAGCAGCTTGGTTGGGACTAGCGGGAGGACGCGAGAGACCCAGTACTTC. The encoded protein is CASSLVGTSGRTRETQYF. Filled out from reference TRBV5-1 and TRBJ2-5, the complete variable domain reads KAGVTQTPRYLIKTRGQQVTLSCSPISGHRSVSWYQQTPGQGLQFLFEYFSETQRNKGNFPGRFSGRQFSNSRSEMNVSTLELGDSALYLCASSLVGTSGRTRETQYFGPGTRLLVL.

This chain links TRBV11-2 with TRBJ2-1, with 7 bases lining up with TRBD1. The germline V gene encodes CDR1 SGHAT and CDR2 FQNNGV. This CDR3 contains 17 residues. Germline trimming cut 7 bases from V and 0 bases from J; bases unmatched to any gene: 12. Here the CDR3 DNA reads TGTGCCAGCACCGACCCAGGGGGACGTGACTCCTACAATGAGCAGTTCTTC. Protein sequence: CASTDPGGRDSYNEQFF. Full variable domain (remainder filled in from reference TRBV11-2 and TRBJ2-1): EAGVAQSPRYKIIEKRQSVAFWCNPISGHATLYWYQQILGQGPKLLIQFQNNGVVDDSQLPKDRFSAERLKGVDSTLKIQPAKLEDSAVYLCASTDPGGRDSYNEQFFGPGTRLTVL.

The chain has TRBV5-1 and TRBJ2-3; 14 positions agree with TRBD2. This CDR3 has 15 residues. Germline values: CDR1 SGHRS, CDR2 YFSETQ. V shed 7 bases, J shed 4 bases, and the junction held 5 bases outside the gene matches. As DNA, the CDR3 is TGCGCCAGCTACCGACTAGCGGGGGGGTCAGATACGCAGTATTTT. Encoded protein: CASYRLAGGSDTQYF.

The rearrangement links TRBV18 to TRBJ2-3, with a weak D call TRBD2 (6 bases). Per germline, CDR1 KGHSH and CDR2 LQKENI. Trimming took off 3 bases at V and 1 base at J, with 11 bases between the two ends. The CDR3 totals 15 residues. CDR3 in amino acids: CASSPREWGTDTQYF. CDR3 in DNA: TGTGCCAGCTCACCTCGGGAGTGGGGCACAGATACGCAGTATTTT.

The chain joins TRBV6-5 to TRBJ1-1; weak D call: TRBD1 (5 bases). The CDR3 is made up of 14 amino acids. Trimming cost V 7 bases and J 1 base, with 13 bases left between them. Germline CDR1 is MNHEY and CDR2 is SVGAGI. CDR3: CASTHWGGNTEAFF. In DNA form, the CDR3 reads TGTGCCAGCACACATTGGGGCGGGAACACTGAAGCTTTCTTT.

This clone appeared once. This chain connects TRBV14 to TRBJ2-3; TRBD2 aligns across 9 bases. CDR3 size: 16 residues. J lost 4 bases, V lost 4 bases, and 9 bases had no gene match. Germline assignment: CDR1 SGHDN and CDR2 FVKESK. The CDR3 sequence is CASSLIAGVGSDTQYF. In DNA, the CDR3 is TGTGCCAGCAGCCTAATAGCGGGGGTCGGGTCAGATACGCAGTATTTT. Looking up the rest from reference TRBV14 and TRBJ2-3 gives the full variable domain: EAGVTQFPSHSVIEKGQTVTLRCDPISGHDNLYWYRRVMGKEIKFLLHFVKESKQDESGMPNNRFLAERTGGTYSTLKVQPAELEDSGVYFCASSLIAGVGSDTQYFGPGTRLTVL.

V gene TRBV28 combines with J gene TRBJ1-1; D unclear. V was trimmed by 6 bases and J by 1 base, leaving 9 bases between them. The CDR3 runs 13 residues. Germline V lookup: CDR1 MDHEN, CDR2 SYDVKM. The DNA of the CDR3 is TGTGCCAGCAGCCCCCGACAGAACACTGAAGCTTTCTTT. It specifies CASSPRQNTEAFF.

The chain links TRBV19 to TRBJ1-1, with D maybe TRBD1 (6 bases). The CDR3 consists of 13 residues. Trimming removed 9 bases from V and 4 bases from J, with 15 bases in between. CDR1 is LNHDA and CDR2 is SQIVND in the germline V gene (reference sequence). The DNA of the CDR3 is TGTGCCAGCTCCGGGACACTGGGCACTGAAGCTTTCTTT. It encodes CASSGTLGTEAFF.